This T cell receptor (beta chain) was identified during a study of blood T cell repertoires in COVID-19. About the research overall: Specimens from acute and convalescent COVID-19 originated in the United States, Italy and Spain.

Original analysis: Reference gene primer amplification gave nucleated cell count estimates. The table came from immunoSEQ multiplex PCR; TCRdb's copy has only in-frame clones and leaves some out. D and trimming were read from the DNA, whereas the V and J calls and clone size are those reported in that table. The sample carries 150,000 to 200,000 clones, over 85% recorded once. This clone showed up just once. The CDR3 contains 14 residues. Trimming removed 5 bases at V and 4 bases at J, with 11 bases between. Germline CDR1 is SGHVS and CDR2 is FQNEAQ. The sample taken for sequencing was peripheral blood. The receptor was isolated from a woman aged 60-75 years with COVID-19, enrolled during active disease. The gene calls are TRBV7-8 and TRBJ1-4; D may be TRBD1 (6 bases). The CDR3 DNA reads TGTGCCAGCAGCCCACAGGGATTTAATGAAAAACTGTTTTTT. Translating it yields CASSPQGFNEKLFF.